The 32 T cell receptor beta chains presented below share a single source sample, sequenced in a study of vaccination and CD4 T cells after COVID-19. No antigens are known for them. The study sequenced cultured CD4+ T cell DNA using the Oncomine TCR Beta short-read assay. TCRdb called the PCR reads again in MiXCR, with one record for every CDR3 protein. The sample lists about 7,400 distinct CDR3 sequences, approximately 37% occurring once. The treatment here: roughly 10-day PBMC culture with coronavirus spike peptide pools or control peptides (ViraFEST assay). CD4+ T-cell collection from the unexposed donor predated the COVID-19 pandemic (2011-2018). The source material was CD4+ T cells from blood, cultured in vitro. The receptor set was obtained from a human donor in good health.

This chain uses TRBV7-2 with TRBJ1-2; no definite D call. Germline loops: CDR1 SGHTA, CDR2 FQGNSA. Trimming cost V 1 base and J 8 bases, with 17 bases left between them. This CDR3 has 15 amino acids. The CDR3 loop is CASSLGVWGSRGYTF. In nucleotides, the CDR3 is TGTGCCAGCAGCTTAGGGGTGTGGGGTTCTAGGGGCTACACCTTC.

A single count supports this clonotype. This chain uses TRBV5-8 with TRBJ2-3; D remains ambiguous. The CDR3 extends over 16 amino acids. Germline V CDR1 and CDR2: SGHTS, YDEGEE. The germline V and J ends were trimmed by 5 bases and 0 bases, with 16 bases remaining between them. CDR3 amino acids: CASSPTIRPSTDTQYF. In DNA form, the CDR3 reads TGTGCCAGCAGTCCCACGATCCGACCTAGCACAGATACGCAGTATTTT.

The chain is built from TRBV5-1 and TRBJ2-5; D unresolved. The V gene lost 4 bases and the J gene lost 2 bases, with 12 bases spanning the gap. Germline lookup yields CDR1 SGHRS and CDR2 YFSETQ. The CDR3 length is 14 residues. The CDR3 spells CASSRTGWQETQYF. The CDR3 DNA reads TGCGCCAGCAGCCGGACCGGCTGGCAAGAGACCCAGTACTTC.

There are a few counts of this clonotype. This rearrangement joins TRBV12-3 or TRBV12-4 to TRBJ1-5; D is unresolved. V lost 2 bases, J lost 2 bases, and 10 bases lay in between. The CDR3 runs to 15 residues. The CDR3, as DNA: TGTGCCAGCAGTTTAAGGATCCAGGGCAATCAGCCCCAGCATTTT. The encoded protein is CASSLRIQGNQPQHF.

This clonotype was recorded a few times. The CDR3 sequence is CASSFTGTRGTDTQYF. The CDR3 coding sequence is TGTGCCAGCAGTTTTACCGGGACTAGGGGCACAGATACGCAGTATTTT. This chain joins TRBV27 and TRBJ2-3; TRBD2 aligns across 8 bases. Trimming cost V 3 bases and J 1 base; bases outside gene matches: 6. Germline V gives CDR1 MNHEY, CDR2 SMNVEV (reference sequence). The CDR3 extends over 16 amino acids.

V and J are TRBV27 and TRBJ2-1; D is ambiguous. The CDR3 totals 10 residues. V was pared by 8 bases and J by 7 bases, with 6 bases between. The germline gives CDR1 MNHEY, CDR2 SMNVEV (reference sequence). The CDR3 DNA reads TGTGCCAGCGGCGAAAATGAGCAGTTCTTC. Protein product: CASGENEQFF.

The rearrangement links TRBV6-2 or TRBV6-3 to TRBJ2-3, with D possibly matching TRBD2 (6 bases). The germline V gene encodes CDR1 MNHEY and CDR2 SVGEGT. The ends were cut back, 2 bases at V and 4 bases at J, with 10 bases in the middle. This CDR3 comprises 14 residues. The CDR3 region is CASSYKASADTQYF. The CDR3 DNA sequence: TGTGCCAGCAGTTACAAGGCTAGCGCAGATACGCAGTATTTT.

J is TRBJ1-6 and V is TRBV6-4; no definite D call. With 4 bases removed from V and 9 bases from J, the gap between germline ends came to 10 bases. The CDR3 contains 13 residues. CDR1 is MRHNA, CDR2 SNTAGT, per germline. This CDR3 is CASSVRVGSPLHF. DNA for the CDR3: TGTGCCAGCAGTGTGAGGGTCGGTTCACCCCTCCACTTT.

The genes are TRBV6-2 or TRBV6-3 and TRBJ2-3; 10 positions match TRBD2. V lost 0 bases, J lost 0 bases, and 3 bases stayed unmatched. The CDR3 consists of 17 residues. Germline CDR1 is MNHEY and CDR2 is SVGEGT. The CDR3 sequence is CASSYSLAGASTDTQYF. The DNA of the CDR3 is TGTGCCAGCAGTTACTCTCTAGCGGGAGCTAGCACAGATACGCAGTATTTT.

The chain combines TRBV20-1 with TRBJ2-7, with TRBD2 matching 11 bases. Per germline, CDR1 DFQATT and CDR2 SNEGSKA (reference sequence). The CDR3 extends over 16 amino acids. Trimming removed 0 bases from V and 0 bases from J; junction bases left unmatched: 4. The CDR3 DNA sequence: TGCAGTGCTAGAGATCGACTAGCGGGGAACTCCTACGAGCAGTACTTC. This translates into CSARDRLAGNSYEQYF.

Here the CDR3 DNA reads TGTGCCAGCAGTGACAGGGGCGGGGTGGGAGATACGCAGTATTTT. It is translated as CASSDRGGVGDTQYF. V is TRBV6-1 and J is TRBJ2-3; D tentatively reads TRBD1 or TRBD2 (6 bases each). There are 15 residues in the CDR3. V gave up 3 bases and J gave up 5 bases, with 15 bases separating them. Germline lookup yields CDR1 MNHNS and CDR2 SASEGT.

This clonotype was picked up a small number of times. V and J are TRBV28 and TRBJ1-1, with a weak D call TRBD1 (6 bases). The germline gives CDR1 MDHEN, CDR2 SYDVKM. Trimming removed 7 bases from V and 6 bases from J, with 9 bases in between. The CDR3 loop spans 11 amino acids. CDR3 in amino acids: CASTEGAEAFF. The DNA of the CDR3 is TGTGCCAGCACCGAGGGGGCTGAAGCTTTCTTT.

V gene TRBV6-2 or TRBV6-3 combines with J gene TRBJ2-1, with D perhaps matching TRBD1 (6 bases). This CDR3 comprises 16 residues. V lost 8 bases and J 3 bases, leaving 20 bases between the germline ends. Germline V gene data show CDR1 as MNHEY and CDR2 as SVGEGT. CDR3 residues: CASAKGTPEHYNEQFF. The CDR3 coding sequence is TGTGCCAGCGCCAAAGGGACACCTGAACACTACAATGAGCAGTTCTTC.

The chain has TRBV12-3 or TRBV12-4 and TRBJ2-7, with D possibly TRBD2 on 5 matching bases. Trimming shortened V by 0 bases and J by 7 bases, and 16 bases separated the two germline ends. The CDR3 has 15 amino acids. CDR3 sequence: CASSLALNGMREQYF. The CDR3 region has the DNA TGTGCCAGCAGTTTAGCGCTGAACGGGATGAGGGAGCAGTACTTC.

V gene TRBV7-2 combines with J gene TRBJ1-1; TRBD1 matches at 8 bases. Germline values: CDR1 SGHTA, CDR2 FQGNSA. The CDR3 is 15 residues long. V gave up 1 base and J gave up 4 bases; unmatched junction bases: 5. CDR3 region: CASSLGTGRSTEAFF. The CDR3 nucleotides are TGTGCCAGCAGCTTAGGGACAGGGAGGAGCACTGAAGCTTTCTTT.

This clonotype was counted between two and nine times. This CDR3 is CSAGPLGGEQFF. Here the CDR3 DNA reads TGCAGTGCAGGCCCTCTAGGGGGTGAGCAGTTCTTC. The chain recombines TRBV20-1 with TRBJ2-1, with D possibly TRBD1 on 6 matching bases. The germline CDR1 and CDR2 sequences are DFQATT and SNEGSKA (reference sequence). Trimming removed 6 bases from V and 9 bases from J, with 15 bases in between. The CDR3 totals 12 residues.

The J gene is TRBJ2-2, the V gene TRBV20-1, with D possibly matching TRBD2 (6 bases). The V end lost 0 bases, the J end lost 1 base, and 9 bases lay between the germline ends. This CDR3 spans 15 amino acids. Germline V gives CDR1 DFQATT, CDR2 SNEGSKA (reference sequence). The DNA of the CDR3 is TGCAGTGCTAGAGATGGGAGGCGGAACACCGGGGAGCTGTTTTTT. Its translation is CSARDGRRNTGELFF.

This chain joins TRBV5-1 and TRBJ2-2; D gene unclear. Trimming cost V 0 bases and J 4 bases, with 7 bases left between them. This CDR3 is built from 14 residues. CDR1 and CDR2 from the germline V gene are SGHRS and YFSETQ. CDR3 in DNA: TGCGCCAGCAGCTTGGCCGTTATCACCGGGGAGCTGTTTTTT. Translation: CASSLAVITGELFF.

V gene TRBV6-1 combines with J gene TRBJ2-3; 9 bases are shared with TRBD2. The CDR3 length is 17 residues. CDR1 is MNHNS and CDR2 is SASEGT in the germline V gene. J was trimmed by 3 bases and V by 7 bases; bases with no gene match: 14. The DNA of the CDR3 is TGTGCCAGCACCCCGGCTAGCGGGACTTGGGGAACAGATACGCAGTATTTT. This gives the protein CASTPASGTWGTDTQYF.

This chain uses TRBV6-5 with TRBJ2-6, with 7 bases lining up with TRBD2. Germline-derived CDR1 and CDR2 are MNHEY and SVGAGI. Trimming took 2 bases from V and 0 from J; bases not matched to a gene: 4. The CDR3 runs to 17 residues. The DNA for the CDR3 is TGTGCCAGCAGTTACGGGGGGGGTAGCTCTGGGGCCAACGTCCTGACTTTC. This translates into CASSYGGGSSGANVLTF.

This chain joins TRBV11-2 and TRBJ2-5; no clear D gene. CDR1 SGHAT and CDR2 FQNNGV come from the germline V gene. V lost 2 bases to trimming and J lost 1 base, with 5 bases between them. The CDR3 totals 13 residues. CDR3 coding DNA: TGTGCCAGCAGCTTACAAGTCCAAGAGACCCAGTACTTC. Translating it yields CASSLQVQETQYF.

The chain couples TRBV6-5 to TRBJ2-1; 7 nucleotides line up with TRBD2. With 2 bases clipped from V and 0 bases from J, the junction kept 4 bases outside the gene matches. Germline V gives CDR1 MNHEY, CDR2 SVGAGI. The length of the CDR3 is 16 residues. CDR3 nucleotide sequence: TGTGCCAGCAGTTACAGACGGGGGGACTCCTACAATGAGCAGTTCTTC. Its translation is CASSYRRGDSYNEQFF.

This clonotype has a handful of counts. The chain uses TRBV5-1 and TRBJ2-5; 8 bases line up with TRBD2. Looked up from germline, CDR1 is SGHRS and CDR2 is YFSETQ. This CDR3 is built from 14 residues. V shed 0 bases and J 4 bases; nucleotides not matched to a gene: 2. The CDR3 sequence: CASSLAGRAETQYF. In DNA, the CDR3 is TGCGCCAGCAGCTTGGCCGGGAGGGCAGAGACCCAGTACTTC.

The V call is TRBV7-2, the J call TRBJ1-2, with unresolved D. The ends were cut back, 4 bases at V and 3 bases at J, with 9 bases in the middle. This CDR3 is 13 amino acids long. CDR1 and CDR2 (germline): SGHTA, FQGNSA. CDR3 sequence reads: CASSSPQDYGYTF. The CDR3 nucleotides read TGTGCCAGCAGCTCCCCCCAGGACTATGGCTACACCTTC.

This rearrangement joins TRBV6-1 to TRBJ1-2; D may be TRBD1 (5 bases). Germline CDR1 reads MNHNS; CDR2 reads SASEGT. V shed 2 bases and J shed 2 bases, with 21 bases lying between them. The CDR3 length is 18 residues. CDR3 region: CASSERVIGAGFNYGYTF. The DNA for the CDR3 is TGTGCCAGCAGTGAACGCGTAATAGGGGCGGGATTCAACTATGGCTACACCTTC.

This clonotype is termed large (0.1 to 1%). J is TRBJ1-1 and V is TRBV15, with TRBD1 as a possible D gene (5 bases). The CDR3 extends over 15 amino acids. CDR1 and CDR2 from the germline V gene are LNHNV and YYDKDF (reference sequence). V shed 1 base and J shed 5 bases, with 14 bases lying between them. The CDR3 DNA sequence: TGTGCCACCAGCAGAGCCGGGGTCGGGGGGACTGAAGCTTTCTTT. Its protein product is CATSRAGVGGTEAFF. Full variable domain (rest looked up from reference TRBV15 and TRBJ1-1): DAMVIQNPRYQVTQFGKPVTLSCSQTLNHNVMYWYQQKSSQAPKLLFHYYDKDFNNEADTPDNFQSRRPNTSFCFLDIRSPGLGDTAMYLCATSRAGVGGTEAFFGQGTRLTVV.

The chain combines TRBV18 with TRBJ1-1; tentatively, D is TRBD1 (5 bases). V gave up 3 bases and J gave up 0 bases, with 8 bases separating them. This CDR3 has 14 residues. Per the germline V gene, CDR1 is KGHSH and CDR2 is LQKENI. CDR3 DNA sequence: TGTGCCAGCTCACCGGCAGGGCTGAACACTGAAGCTTTCTTT. Translated: CASSPAGLNTEAFF.

The chain has TRBV5-1 and TRBJ1-1; TRBD1 agrees at 7 bases. Per the germline V gene, CDR1 is SGHRS and CDR2 is YFSETQ. Losses at the gene ends were 5 bases for V and 1 base for J; bases not matched to a gene: 5. The CDR3 loop spans 14 amino acids. The DNA for the CDR3 is TGCGCCAGCAGAATTCAGGGGGAGAACACTGAAGCTTTCTTT. Encoded protein: CASRIQGENTEAFF. The whole variable domain, remainder taken from reference TRBV5-1 and TRBJ1-1, is KAGVTQTPRYLIKTRGQQVTLSCSPISGHRSVSWYQQTPGQGLQFLFEYFSETQRNKGNFPGRFSGRQFSNSRSEMNVSTLELGDSALYLCASRIQGENTEAFFGQGTRLTVV.

The rearrangement uses TRBV6-1 and TRBJ1-5; the D gene is possibly TRBD1 (6 bases). The germline V gene encodes CDR1 MNHNS and CDR2 SASEGT. This CDR3 contains 15 residues. V lost 5 bases to trimming and J lost 7 bases, with 18 bases between them. The CDR3 region is CASSQNVRGYQPQHF. The CDR3 DNA follows: TGTGCCAGCAGTCAGAACGTCAGGGGTTACCAGCCCCAGCATTTT.

J is TRBJ1-2 and V is TRBV28; unclear D gene. The germline CDR1 and CDR2 sequences are MDHEN and SYDVKM. The CDR3 contains 15 residues. With 5 bases removed from V and 4 bases from J, the gap between germline ends came to 17 bases. CDR3 amino acids: CASSDLLMGSYGYTF. The DNA for the CDR3 is TGTGCCAGCAGTGACCTTCTGATGGGCAGCTATGGCTACACCTTC.

The chain is built from TRBV12-3 or TRBV12-4 and TRBJ1-5; 8 bases fit TRBD1. The CDR3 covers 14 residues. J gave up 4 bases and V 5 bases, and 4 bases lay outside the gene matches. CDR3 region: CASSRQGANQPQHF. CDR3 nucleotides: TGTGCCAGCAGTCGTCAGGGGGCGAATCAGCCCCAGCATTTT.

This clonotype was found a few times. The chain carries TRBV10-3 and TRBJ2-7, with unresolved D. Trimming pared 2 bases from V and 0 bases from J, leaving 14 bases between. CDR3 length: 16 residues. Germline V lookup: CDR1 ENHRY, CDR2 SYGVKD. The CDR3: CAISEAVGFSSYEQYF. Written as DNA, the CDR3 is TGTGCCATCAGTGAGGCGGTGGGTTTCTCCTCCTACGAGCAGTACTTC.